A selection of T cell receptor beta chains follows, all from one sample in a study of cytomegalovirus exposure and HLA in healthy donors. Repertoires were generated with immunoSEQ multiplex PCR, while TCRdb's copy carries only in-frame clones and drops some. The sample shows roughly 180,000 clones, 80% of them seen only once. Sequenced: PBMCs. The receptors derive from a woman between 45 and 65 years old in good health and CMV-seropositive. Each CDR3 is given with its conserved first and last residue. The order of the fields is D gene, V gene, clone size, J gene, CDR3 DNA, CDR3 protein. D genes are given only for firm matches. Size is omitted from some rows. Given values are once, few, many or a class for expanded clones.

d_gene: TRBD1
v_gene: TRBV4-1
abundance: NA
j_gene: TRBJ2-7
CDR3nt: TGCGCCAGCAGCTCTCCGGGACAGGGGGCGTATGAGCAGTACTTC
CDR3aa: CASSSPGQGAYEQYF

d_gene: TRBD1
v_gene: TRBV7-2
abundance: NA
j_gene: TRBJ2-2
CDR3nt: TGTGCCAGCAGCCAGGGACAGGGGGGTACCGGGGAGCTGTTTTTT
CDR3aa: CASSQGQGGTGELFF

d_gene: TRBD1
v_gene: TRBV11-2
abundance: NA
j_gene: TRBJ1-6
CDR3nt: TGTGCCAGCACGAGCCCCAGGGGGAGTTCACCCCTCCACTTT
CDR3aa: CASTSPRGSSPLHF

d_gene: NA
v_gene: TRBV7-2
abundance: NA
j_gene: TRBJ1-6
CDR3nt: TGTGCCAGCAGCTTAGCGGACTCACCGGGGTCACCCCTCCACTTT
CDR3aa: CASSLADSPGSPLHF

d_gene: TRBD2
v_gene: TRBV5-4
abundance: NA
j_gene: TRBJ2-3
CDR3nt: TGTGCCAGCAGCTTGGGCCTAGCGGCAGATACGCAGTATTTT
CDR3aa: CASSLGLAADTQYF

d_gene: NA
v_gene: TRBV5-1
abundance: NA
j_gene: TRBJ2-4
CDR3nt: TGCGCCAGCAGCTTGACAGGGCAGGAAAACATTCAGTACTTC
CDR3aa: CASSLTGQENIQYF

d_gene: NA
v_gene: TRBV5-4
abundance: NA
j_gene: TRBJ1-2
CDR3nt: TGTGCCAGCAAAGAAGGATGGACAGTCTATGGCTACACCTTC
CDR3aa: CASKEGWTVYGYTF

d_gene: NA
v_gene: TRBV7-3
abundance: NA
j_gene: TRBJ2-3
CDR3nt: TGTGCCAGCAGCTTAGGCAGCACAGATACGCAGTATTTT
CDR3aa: CASSLGSTDTQYF

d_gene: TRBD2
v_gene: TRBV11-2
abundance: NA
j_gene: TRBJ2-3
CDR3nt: TGTGCCAGCAGCTTACTAGCGGGGGAGTACACAGATACGCAGTATTTT
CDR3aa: CASSLLAGEYTDTQYF

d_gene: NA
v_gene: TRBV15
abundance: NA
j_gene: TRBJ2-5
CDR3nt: TGTGCCACCAGCCCAACAGATGGGGAGAAAGGAGAGACCCAGTACTTC
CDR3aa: CATSPTDGEKGETQYF

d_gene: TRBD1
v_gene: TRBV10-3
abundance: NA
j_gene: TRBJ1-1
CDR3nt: TGTGCCATCAGAACCGGGACAGGGGTGAACACTGAAGCTTTCTTT
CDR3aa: CAIRTGTGVNTEAFF

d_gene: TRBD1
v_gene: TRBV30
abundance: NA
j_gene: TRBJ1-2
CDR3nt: TGTGCCTGGAGTGTAGGGACAGGGGGCAGTGGCTATGGCTACACCTTC
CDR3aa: CAWSVGTGGSGYGYTF

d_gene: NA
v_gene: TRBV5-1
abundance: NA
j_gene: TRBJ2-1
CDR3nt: TGCGCCAGCAGCCCCGTGGAGGGACGGAATGAGCAGTTCTTC
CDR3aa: CASSPVEGRNEQFF

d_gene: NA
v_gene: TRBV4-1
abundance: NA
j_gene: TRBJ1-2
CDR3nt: TGCGCCAGCAGCCAAGTGGGGAGCGGCTACACCTTC
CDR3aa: CASSQVGSGYTF

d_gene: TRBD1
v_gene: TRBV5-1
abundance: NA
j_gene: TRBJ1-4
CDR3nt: TGCGCCAGCAGCCCAAGCGAGGGACAGGGCAGGGAAAAACTGTTTTTT
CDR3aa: CASSPSEGQGREKLFF

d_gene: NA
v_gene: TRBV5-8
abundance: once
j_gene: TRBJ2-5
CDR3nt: TGTGCCAGCAGACTTTTGACAGGACGAGAGACCCAGTACTTC
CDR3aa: CASRLLTGRETQYF

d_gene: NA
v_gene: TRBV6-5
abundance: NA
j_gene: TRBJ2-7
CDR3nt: TGTGCCAGCAAAAGTCAGGGGATCTACGAGCAGTACTTC
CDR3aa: CASKSQGIYEQYF

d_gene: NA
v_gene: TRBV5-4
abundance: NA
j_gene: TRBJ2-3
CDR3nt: TGTGCCAGCAGGTGGGCCATAAGCACAGATACGCAGTATTTT
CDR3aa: CASRWAISTDTQYF

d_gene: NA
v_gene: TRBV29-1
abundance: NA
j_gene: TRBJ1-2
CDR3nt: TGCAGCGCACAGTCCCTCAACTATGGCTACACCTTC
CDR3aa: CSAQSLNYGYTF

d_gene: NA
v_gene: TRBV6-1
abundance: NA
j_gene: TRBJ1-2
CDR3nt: TGTGCCAGCATATACAGGGACCCCTATGGCTACACCTTC
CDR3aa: CASIYRDPYGYTF

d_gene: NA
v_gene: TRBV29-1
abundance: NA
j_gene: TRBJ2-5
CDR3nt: TGCAGCGTTGAAAGGGACTCACCAACATGGGCAGAGACCCAGTACTTC
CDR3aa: CSVERDSPTWAETQYF

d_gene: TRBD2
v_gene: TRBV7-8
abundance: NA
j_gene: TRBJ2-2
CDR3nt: TGTGCCAGCAGCCCTCATATTTTTAGCGGGGCGAACACCGGGGAGCTGTTTTTT
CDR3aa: CASSPHIFSGANTGELFF

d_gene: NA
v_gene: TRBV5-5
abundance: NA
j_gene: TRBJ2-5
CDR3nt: TGTGCCAGCTGGCTCCTCCAGACCCAGTACTTC
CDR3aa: CASWLLQTQYF

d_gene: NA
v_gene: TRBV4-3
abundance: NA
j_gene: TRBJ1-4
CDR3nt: TGCGCCAGCAGCATGTATTCAACTAATGAAAAACTGTTTTTT
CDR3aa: CASSMYSTNEKLFF